The 9 T cell receptor beta chains in this list originate from one sample, sequenced in a study of cytomegalovirus exposure and HLA in healthy donors. Primers included in the PCR were 60 Vbeta and 13 Jbeta primers. Profiling relied on immunoSEQ multiplex PCR, and the TCRdb table lists in-frame clones only, not all of them. The data contain 150,000 to 200,000 clones, around 78% of them singletons. Sequences were obtained from PBMCs. Receptors originate from a man in his forties in good health and CMV-seronegative.

The V and J genes are TRBV5-6 and TRBJ2-3; 13 bases fit TRBD2. CDR3 length equals 14 residues. Germline-derived CDR1 and CDR2 are SGHDT and YYEEEE. The J segment lost 4 bases and the V segment lost 5 bases, leaving 1 base of the junction unmatched. The CDR3 protein is CASRGLAGADTQYF. The CDR3 nucleotides are TGTGCCAGCAGAGGACTAGCGGGAGCAGATACGCAGTATTTT.

The CDR3 region is CSVAWTAGSEQYV. The CDR3 bases are TGCAGCGTTGCCTGGACAGCTGGCAGCGAGCAGTACGTC. The chain employs TRBV29-1 and TRBJ2-7; D may be TRBD1 (6 bases). The CDR3 consists of 13 residues. CDR1 is SQVTM, CDR2 ANQGSEA, per germline. V dropped 4 bases and J dropped 6 bases, with 16 bases sitting between them.

V usage is TRBV4-1 and J usage is TRBJ2-7, with D possibly being TRBD2 (6 bases). This CDR3 contains 17 residues. Between the trimmed V and J ends, which lost 4 bases and 5 bases, there was a span of 24 bases. CDR1 and CDR2 (germline): MGHRA, YSYEKL. CDR3 sequence reads: CASSPRPVAERTNEQYF. In DNA form, the CDR3 reads TGCGCCAGCAGCCCCCGGCCCGTAGCGGAGAGGACGAACGAGCAGTACTTC.

This clone was counted a single time. This chain connects TRBV7-9 to TRBJ1-2; 10 bases align to TRBD1. V gave up 4 bases and J gave up 7 bases; unmatched junction bases: 15. Per germline, CDR1 SEHNR and CDR2 FQNEAQ (reference sequence). The CDR3 is 17 residues long. CDR3 bases: TGTGCCAGCAGCTGGACCGGCGGGGACAGGGGATTAAGTGGCTACACCTTC. As protein: CASSWTGGDRGLSGYTF.

This chain connects TRBV19 to TRBJ2-7; D unresolved. The germline V and J ends were trimmed by 1 base and 3 bases, with 10 bases remaining between them. The CDR3 sequence is 14 residues long. CDR1 and CDR2 from the germline V gene are LNHDA and SQIVND (reference sequence). CDR3 sequence: CASSIGDNFYEQYF. Here the CDR3 DNA reads TGTGCCAGTAGTATAGGAGACAACTTCTACGAGCAGTACTTC.

This clone appeared a single time. The chain recombines TRBV28 with TRBJ1-1; D perhaps matches TRBD1 (5 bases). The CDR3 has 12 amino acids. With 6 bases removed from V and 6 bases from J, the gap between germline ends came to 11 bases. Germline V gives CDR1 MDHEN, CDR2 SYDVKM. CDR3 in DNA: TGTGCCAGCAGCGGGGGGAAGGCTGAAGCTTTCTTT. Its protein product is CASSGGKAEAFF.

The V gene is TRBV6-1, the J gene TRBJ2-7, with D possibly TRBD2 on 6 matching bases. Germline V gives CDR1 MNHNS, CDR2 SASEGT. V lost 4 bases, J lost 6 bases, and 13 bases lay in between. This CDR3 region has 13 residues. The CDR3 protein is CASSVSGRPEQYV. The CDR3 DNA reads TGTGCCAGCAGTGTGAGCGGGCGTCCCGAGCAGTACGTC.

This clone has more than one count but fewer than ten. This chain joins TRBV7-2 and TRBJ2-2; 11 bases are shared with TRBD2. The germline V gene has CDR1 SGHTA and CDR2 FQGNSA. The CDR3 is 17 amino acids. J lost 4 bases, V lost 3 bases, and 7 bases had no gene match. The CDR3 region is CASSFLTSGRSTGELFF. The CDR3 region has the DNA TGTGCCAGCAGCTTCCTCACTAGCGGGAGATCCACCGGGGAGCTGTTTTTT. Combining the CDR3 with reference TRBV7-2 and TRBJ2-2 gives the whole variable domain GAGVSQSPSNKVTEKGKDVELRCDPISGHTALYWYRQSLGQGLEFLIYFQGNSAPDKSGLPSDRFSAERTGGSVSTLTIQRTQQEDSAVYLCASSFLTSGRSTGELFFGEGSRLTVL.

The chain has TRBV5-4 and TRBJ1-2, with D possibly being TRBD1 (6 bases). V lost 0 bases and J lost 7, with 7 bases in between. CDR3 size: 12 residues. Germline lookup yields CDR1 SGHNT and CDR2 YYREEE (reference sequence). CDR3 loop: CASSLGTVGYTF. The CDR3, as DNA: TGTGCCAGCAGCTTGGGGACAGTTGGCTACACCTTC.